These T cell receptor beta chains were read from a single sample in a study of blood T cell repertoires in COVID-19. This table comes from immunoSEQ multiplex PCR, and its TCRdb copy is limited to in-frame clones, with some not included. Of about 130,000 clones in the sample, more than 80% were seen once. The sequenced sample consisted of peripheral blood. These receptor sequences come from a woman aged 55-70 years with acute or convalescent COVID-19. The CDR3 runs from the conserved cysteine through the conserved F or W.

TRBV11-3	TRBJ1-1	CASGRSNTEAFF
TRBV12-3/TRBV12-4	TRBJ1-1	CASSLGADTEAFF
TRBV5-4	TRBJ2-2	CASSLNSGGSGELFF
TRBV7-9	TRBJ1-6	CASTEDSQVSPLHF
TRBV7-3	TRBJ1-1	CASSLYAGRTEAFF
TRBV19	TRBJ1-6	CASSTGSGGNSPLHF
TRBV11-1	TRBJ1-6	CASSLELGVNSPLHF
TRBV6-4	TRBJ2-1	CASSDRTGGDPYNEQFF
TRBV6-6	TRBJ1-5	CASSYGAGVFNQPQHF
TRBV11-3	TRBJ2-3	CASSPGGAADTQYF
TRBV10-3	TRBJ1-1	CAIRRQGSEAFF
TRBV19	TRBJ2-7	CASRSGGKSYEQYF
TRBV6-5	TRBJ2-2	CASSYRLAGAGGLFF
TRBV7-8	TRBJ1-6	CASRTGTVEVSPLHF
TRBV19	TRBJ1-5	CASSIAGGAQPQHF
TRBV5-5	TRBJ1-5	CASSLGDQPQHF
TRBV24-1	TRBJ2-3	CATSDLPVDGTIQGTQYF
TRBV3-1/TRBV3-2	TRBJ1-3	CASSLQGYGNTIYF
TRBV4-1	TRBJ1-2	CASSPSRQLSYGYTF
TRBV11-2	TRBJ2-7	CASSLSSGDYEQYF
TRBV24-1	TRBJ1-4	CATSEGKSGEKLFF
TRBV11-2	TRBJ1-4	CASSLRDRGEKLFF
TRBV6-5	TRBJ1-1	CASSLHEGVAFF
TRBV7-8	TRBJ1-1	CASSLTTGSNTEAFF
TRBV3-1/TRBV3-2	TRBJ1-1	CASSQMGRYSEAFF
TRBV13	TRBJ2-2	CASSRSGLAWSTGELFF
TRBV30	TRBJ1-2	CAGSGDRDWYGYTF
TRBV19	TRBJ2-7	CASNDRGHEQYF
TRBV28	TRBJ1-2	CASSDSTNYGYTF
TRBV7-9	TRBJ2-3	CASSLATGSTDTQYF
TRBV7-2	TRBJ1-3	CASSDRRNSGNTIYF
TRBV6-5	TRBJ2-1	CASSTYYNEQFF
TRBV19	TRBJ1-2	CASSIVKTGSGYTF
TRBV27	TRBJ1-2	CASSDRVDYGYTF
TRBV27	TRBJ1-6	CASSPPQGANHSPLHF
TRBV14	TRBJ1-1	CASSQGWTGNTEAFF
TRBV3-1/TRBV3-2	TRBJ1-1	CASSQDLISTEAFF
TRBV24-1	TRBJ1-2	CATSDNRDSGYGYTF
TRBV11-3	TRBJ2-5	CASSWDSQETQYF
TRBV5-1	TRBJ1-5	CASSFTGDQPQHF